This T cell receptor beta chain stems from a study of cytomegalovirus exposure and HLA in healthy donors. Notes on the study in general: HLA alleles were associated with 15,000 to 20,000 TCR beta sequences in a later analysis at 0.05 false discovery rate. Rarity marked most TCR sequences, yet some public TCRs occurred in many donors.

PCR primers comprised 60 Vbeta and 13 Jbeta primers. Sequenced by immunoSEQ multiplex PCR; TCRdb stores in-frame clones only, minus some. Of about 140,000 clones in the sample, 80% were seen once. Notes on this clone: What it binds is not known.

This CDR3 has 17 residues. Germline V gene lookup returns CDR1 LGHNA and CDR2 YNFKEQ. V lost 1 base to trimming and J lost 0 bases; unmatched junction nucleotides: 5. Input material: PBMCs. The rearrangement joins TRBV4-2 to TRBJ1-4, with TRBD1 matching 7 bases. The source is a man younger than 45 in good health and CMV-seronegative. The CDR3 region is CASSQGGTVATNEKLFF. The CDR3 nucleotides read TGTGCCAGCAGCCAAGGGGGGACAGTTGCAACTAATGAAAAACTGTTTTTT.